This TCR beta chain was identified in a study of shared clonotypes between healthy human individuals. Overall study context: Two female and a few male donors aged 18 to 49 were enrolled.

CDR1 and CDR2 (germline): LNHDA, SQIVND (reference sequence). The CDR3 runs 13 residues. Deletions cut 3 bases from V and 4 bases from J, with 7 bases between. Study-wide points: Across subsets, estimated richness was generally greater for naive than for memory populations. Sequencing depth was expected to influence donor clonotype sharing.

Note on this clone: Its antigen remains unknown.

Original analysis: ImmunoSEQ yielded junction-only sequences lacking quality scores, so filtering differed. TCRdb's table, derived via immunoSEQ multiplex PCR, lists solely in-frame clones and lacks some. Clone size and the V and J calls come from that table; the DNA yielded D and trimming. This table has 2 million to 2.5 million clones, approximately 93% appearing once. The chain has TRBV19 and TRBJ1-5; D uncertain. This clonotype originated in a man between 18 and 35 years old in good health. Some clones in this sample may be carry-over from other donors' samples. The sequenced sample was naive CD4+ T cells from PBMCs. This sample's subset: CD45RA+ positively selected. The CDR3 sequence: CASSIQPNQPQHF. The CDR3 nucleotides are TGTGCCAGTAGTATCCAGCCTAATCAGCCCCAGCATTTT.